Below, one TCR beta chain is given with its context. Antigen: not known. The germline V and J ends were trimmed by 2 bases and 6 bases, with 11 bases remaining between them. The CDR3 has 14 amino acids. The V gene's germline CDR1 is SGHRS and CDR2 YFSETQ. Researchers prepared the TCRbeta library using unique molecular identifiers, the study reports. TCRdb recomputed calls from the PCR reads with MiXCR, one row per CDR3 protein. The sample holds hundreds of thousands of distinct CDR3 sequences; 13% are singletons and the top ten take about 0.79%. This specimen belongs to a study of T-cell reconstitution after alpha-beta-depleted transplantation in children. Study-level findings and limits: There were reportedly several hundred expanded graft clones from which alpha-beta T cells came about two months after transplant.

The chain uses TRBV5-1 and TRBJ2-2; D is perhaps TRBD2 (5 bases). Material: PBMCs, obtained before TCRalphabeta/CD19-depleted stem cell transplant. The clonotype was recovered from a girl aged 2 to 10 with congenital amegakaryocytic thrombocytopenia, due to receive a stem cell transplant. CDR3 sequence: CASSLGLPPGELFF. CDR3 DNA sequence: TGCGCCAGCAGCTTAGGACTTCCGCCCGGGGAGCTGTTTTTT.